These T cell receptor beta chains were read from a single sample in a study of OX40 agonist ivuxolimab in advanced cancers. The repertoire was sequenced with immunoSEQ multiplex PCR; TCRdb's copy has only in-frame clones and lacks some. The data contain fewer than 18,000 clones, about 75% of them singletons. The sample was CD4+ or CD8+ T cells sorted from blood, taken in a trial of the OX40 agonist ivuxolimab. These receptor sequences come from an adult with an advanced solid tumor such as melanoma, head and neck, liver or kidney cancer. CDR3s include the opening cysteine and the closing phenylalanine or tryptophan. The D gene is left open where the match is weak. Part of the rows lack a size; the others show once, few, many or a class for expanded clones.

TRBV6-4	TRBD2	-	TRBJ2-3	TGTGCCAGCAGTGAAGCGGGAGCGGATACGCAGTATTTT	CASSEAGADTQYF
TRBV6-1	TRBD2	-	TRBJ2-7	TGTGCCAGCAGTGTAACTAGCGGGAGTCCCTACGAGCAGTACTTC	CASSVTSGSPYEQYF
TRBV2	-	-	TRBJ1-5	TGTGCCAGCAGTGCTATTGCCGTATTGGGCAATCAGCCCCAGCATTTT	CASSAIAVLGNQPQHF
TRBV10-3	-	-	TRBJ2-1	TGTGCCATCAGTGAGTTGCAGACCTACAATGAGCAGTTCTTC	CAISELQTYNEQFF
TRBV21-1	-	few	TRBJ2-7	TGTGCCAGGTTTCCGGGACTAGCGGGAGAAGTGGGGAACGAGCAGTACTTC	CARFPGLAGEVGNEQYF
TRBV27	TRBD1	once	TRBJ1-5	TGTGCCAGCAGTCTTACGGGACAGTCGTATCAGCCCCAGCATTTT	CASSLTGQSYQPQHF
TRBV10-3	-	-	TRBJ1-2	TGTGCCATCAGTGACAGCAACTATGGCTACACCTTC	CAISDSNYGYTF
TRBV5-6	-	-	TRBJ2-1	TGTGCCAGCAGCTTGCTTCGAAAACTAGATTCCTCCTACAATGAGCAGTTCTTC	CASSLLRKLDSSYNEQFF
TRBV19	TRBD2	-	TRBJ2-7	TGTGCCAGTAGTACAGGGAGGGCTGGCGAAAGCTCCTACGAGCAGTACTTC	CASSTGRAGESSYEQYF
TRBV14	TRBD2	-	TRBJ2-1	TGTGCCAGCAGTACTCTAGCGGGTACCTACAATGAGCAGTTCTTC	CASSTLAGTYNEQFF
TRBV19	TRBD1	once	TRBJ2-7	TGTGCCAGTAGTATGGGGACAGGGATCCCCTACGAGCAGTACTTC	CASSMGTGIPYEQYF
TRBV2	-	-	TRBJ2-4	TGTGCCAGCAGTGAAGGGTTGGGCATTCAGTACTTC	CASSEGLGIQYF
TRBV7-3	TRBD2	-	TRBJ2-3	TGTGCCAGCAGCCTCGGGACTAGCGGAGATAGCACAGATACGCAGTATTTT	CASSLGTSGDSTDTQYF
TRBV7-6	TRBD2	-	TRBJ2-3	TGTGCCAGCAGCTTAATTCCTGCGGGAGCGTCAGATACGCAGTATTTT	CASSLIPAGASDTQYF
TRBV10-3	TRBD1	-	TRBJ2-1	TGTGCCACCAGCCTTCTCGACAGGGACGAGCAGTTCTTC	CATSLLDRDEQFF
TRBV7-8	TRBD2	-	TRBJ2-5	TGTGCCAGCAGCCCCCCGGGGAGGGGCCGGGAGACCCAGTACTTC	CASSPPGRGRETQYF
TRBV27	-	-	TRBJ2-2	TGTGCCAGCAGTTTATCGGCCGGGGAGCTGTTTTTT	CASSLSAGELFF
TRBV10-3	-	-	TRBJ2-7	TGTGCCATCAGTGAGCCGAAAGGAAGGACGACGGGATACGAGCAGTACTTC	CAISEPKGRTTGYEQYF
TRBV30	TRBD2	-	TRBJ2-7	TGTGCCTGGAGCCCGGGACTAGCGGGAGGCGAGCAGTACTTC	CAWSPGLAGGEQYF
TRBV9	-	-	TRBJ2-5	TGTGCCAGCAGCGTACGACAGGGAGGTTTAACGGAGACCCAGTACTTC	CASSVRQGGLTETQYF
TRBV11-2	TRBD2	-	TRBJ2-1	TGTGCCAGCAGCTTAGTCGGACTAGCGGGCAACAATGAGCAGTTCTTC	CASSLVGLAGNNEQFF
TRBV11-3	-	-	TRBJ2-1	TGTGCCAGCAGCTTTCCCGGGGGAATGTATTACAATGAGCAGTTCTTC	CASSFPGGMYYNEQFF
TRBV6-4	-	-	TRBJ1-4	TGTGCCAGCAGTGATATAGGGGTTAAGTCTAATGAAAAACTGTTTTTT	CASSDIGVKSNEKLFF
TRBV7-9	TRBD2	once	TRBJ2-3	TGTGCCAGCAGCCCTACGGGAGGCCGCACAGATACGCAGTATTTT	CASSPTGGRTDTQYF
TRBV11-3	-	once	TRBJ2-7	TGTGCCAGCAGCACCCGGGGCTCCTCCTACGAGCAGTACTTC	CASSTRGSSYEQYF
TRBV19	-	-	TRBJ2-7	TGTGCCAGTTCCAGCGTAACCTACGAGCAGTACTTC	CASSSVTYEQYF
TRBV19	TRBD1	-	TRBJ2-4	TGTGCCAGTAGTAGGGGGACAGGGGCCTTAGAGAACATTCAGTACTTC	CASSRGTGALENIQYF
TRBV19	TRBD1	-	TRBJ1-1	TGTGCCAGTAGAGCCGGGACAGGGGGAACTGAAGCTTTCTTT	CASRAGTGGTEAFF
TRBV29-1	TRBD2	-	TRBJ2-3	TGCAGCGTTGAAGCTAGCGGGACACTTCCCACGGATACGCAGTATTTT	CSVEASGTLPTDTQYF
TRBV6-6	-	medium-sized	TRBJ2-1	TGTGCCAGCACTCCGGGGGCTCCCGTATTCCACAATGAGCAGTTCTTC	CASTPGAPVFHNEQFF
TRBV6-4	-	-	TRBJ2-3	TGTGCCAGCAGTTTTACTGATACTAGCACAGATACGCAGTATTTT	CASSFTDTSTDTQYF
TRBV30	TRBD1	-	TRBJ1-2	TGTGCCTGGAGTGTATCAGGGGGCTTCTATGGCTACACCTTC	CAWSVSGGFYGYTF
TRBV13	-	few	TRBJ2-7	TGTGCCAGCAGCTTAGCTGTGGGGCCCGACGAGCAGTACTTC	CASSLAVGPDEQYF
TRBV21-1	-	-	TRBJ2-7	TGTGCCAGCAGCAAAATGTGGATTTGGATACAGGGTAAGGCCTACGAGCAGTACTTC	CASSKMWIWIQGKAYEQYF
TRBV19	TRBD1	few	TRBJ1-1	TGTGCCAGTATGCTAGGACAGGCGAACACTGAAGCTTTCTTT	CASMLGQANTEAFF
TRBV27	-	-	TRBJ1-5	TGTGCCAGCAGTTTCACAGGTTTCAATCAGCCCCAGCATTTT	CASSFTGFNQPQHF
TRBV28	TRBD1	-	TRBJ2-6	TGTGCCAGCAGTCCGAGTGGGACAGCCGGGGCCAACGTCCTGACTTTC	CASSPSGTAGANVLTF
TRBV19	-	once	TRBJ1-5	TGTGCCAGTAGAGGGGGTTATCAGCCCCAGCATTTT	CASRGGYQPQHF
TRBV7-6	-	-	TRBJ2-3	TGTGCCAGCAGCCAAAGGACACCCGGGAGTATAGATACGCAGTATTTT	CASSQRTPGSIDTQYF
TRBV4-1	-	-	TRBJ2-7	TGCGCCAGCAGCCAAGATGAGTTTGTCGGCGAGCAGTACTTC	CASSQDEFVGEQYF
TRBV6-1	TRBD1	medium-sized	TRBJ2-7	TGTGCCAGCAGTGAAACAGGGGTGGGAACCTACGAGCAGTACTTC	CASSETGVGTYEQYF
TRBV28	TRBD1	once	TRBJ1-5	TGTGCCAGCAGCTCGCTAATCGGGACAGGGAATCAGCCCCAGCATTTT	CASSSLIGTGNQPQHF
TRBV30	-	-	TRBJ2-1	TGTGCCTGGAGACCGTTAGAGGGAAACAATGAGCAGTTCTTC	CAWRPLEGNNEQFF
TRBV28	TRBD1	-	TRBJ2-7	TGTGCCAGCAGTGACCGGGACAGGGATTACGAGCAGTACTTC	CASSDRDRDYEQYF
TRBV7-3	TRBD1	-	TRBJ2-7	TGTGCCAGCAGCTTAGCAGGGGGCGCGGACGAGCAGTACTTC	CASSLAGGADEQYF
TRBV11-3	TRBD1	-	TRBJ1-2	TGTGCCAGCAGCTTACTAGGACAGGGCTTTTCCTATGGCTACACCTTC	CASSLLGQGFSYGYTF
TRBV5-4	TRBD1	once	TRBJ2-1	TGTGCCAGCACTCGAGGGGGCAGGGGATCCTACAATGAGCAGTTCTTC	CASTRGGRGSYNEQFF
TRBV30	-	once	TRBJ1-1	TGTGCCTGGGTCAAAGGACAGACTAACACTGAAGCTTTCTTT	CAWVKGQTNTEAFF
TRBV6-4	TRBD1	-	TRBJ1-6	TGTGCCAGCAGGCCGGGACAGGATAATTCACCCCTCCACTTT	CASRPGQDNSPLHF
TRBV5-8	-	-	TRBJ2-7	TGTGCCAGCAGCTTGGTTCAATCCTACGAGCAGTACTTC	CASSLVQSYEQYF
TRBV10-3	TRBD2	-	TRBJ2-1	TGTGCCATCAGTGACCCCACTAGCGGGAGGGCCTCTTACAATGAGCAGTTCTTC	CAISDPTSGRASYNEQFF
TRBV7-3	TRBD1	-	TRBJ2-3	TGTGCCAGCAGCCTTTACCCGGAGGACAGGAGCACAGATACGCAGTATTTT	CASSLYPEDRSTDTQYF
TRBV18	-	medium-sized	TRBJ1-1	TGTGCCAGCTCACCATCGGTTTTGAACACTGAAGCTTTCTTT	CASSPSVLNTEAFF
TRBV6-1	TRBD1	many	TRBJ1-5	TGTGCCAGCAGATGGGACAGGGGAAATCAGCCCCAGCATTTT	CASRWDRGNQPQHF
TRBV4-1	TRBD1	-	TRBJ2-3	TGCGCCAGCAGCCAAGAAGGGACAGGGGCGTCAGATACGCAGTATTTT	CASSQEGTGASDTQYF
TRBV9	TRBD2	-	TRBJ2-3	TGTGCCAGCAGCGGGGGGCTAGCGGGATTCTTAGATACGCAGTATTTT	CASSGGLAGFLDTQYF
TRBV12-5	TRBD2	few	TRBJ2-7	TGTGCTAGTGGTTTGGAAGTTAGAACTAGCGTCCCCTACGAGCAGTACTTC	CASGLEVRTSVPYEQYF
TRBV7-3	TRBD2	-	TRBJ2-7	TGTGCCAGCAGCTTAAGTCCGGGAGGGCGTGAGCAGTACTTC	CASSLSPGGREQYF
TRBV6-1	-	-	TRBJ2-1	TGTGCCAGCAGGGGATTCGGCTACAATGAGCAGTTCTTC	CASRGFGYNEQFF
TRBV6-6	TRBD2	-	TRBJ2-1	TGTGCCAGCAATATAGCGGGAGGGATTAATGAGCAGTTCTTC	CASNIAGGINEQFF